These T cell receptor beta chains were read from a single sample in a study of monozygotic twins with inflammatory bowel disease. TCRdb reanalyzed the 5' RACE reads, giving one entry per CDR3 protein sequence and no DNA. This sample's table has over 110,000 distinct CDR3 sequences. Specimen: blood. The receptors were sampled from a human donor with ulcerative colitis or Crohn's disease, or a healthy co-twin of an affected twin (not recorded which). Each CDR3 is given with its conserved first and last residue. A clone size is listed for some rows: how often the clone was seen (once, few, many), or a class if it is expanded.

v_call: TRBV5-1
clone_size: -
cdr3_length: 15
j_call: TRBJ2-2
cdr3_aa: CASSLVWRNTGELFF

v_call: TRBV25-1
clone_size: -
cdr3_length: 15
j_call: TRBJ2-7
cdr3_aa: CASSDSSGGSYEQYF

v_call: TRBV4-3
clone_size: -
cdr3_length: 17
j_call: TRBJ2-2
cdr3_aa: CASSQRPVKGPTGELFF

v_call: TRBV6-2/TRBV6-3
clone_size: -
cdr3_length: 13
j_call: TRBJ1-5
cdr3_aa: CASRDRGGQPQHF

v_call: TRBV10-3
clone_size: -
cdr3_length: 17
j_call: TRBJ2-1
cdr3_aa: CAISEPGAGGAIYEQFF

v_call: TRBV28
clone_size: -
cdr3_length: 16
j_call: TRBJ1-5
cdr3_aa: CASSSRGWESNQPQHF

v_call: TRBV20-1
clone_size: -
cdr3_length: 15
j_call: TRBJ2-7
cdr3_aa: CSARDRDREFYEQYF

v_call: TRBV5-8
clone_size: -
cdr3_length: 13
j_call: TRBJ2-1
cdr3_aa: CASSPDGLNEQFF

v_call: TRBV5-1
clone_size: -
cdr3_length: 16
j_call: TRBJ2-7
cdr3_aa: CASSSATGTGSYEQYF

v_call: TRBV5-1
clone_size: medium-sized
cdr3_length: 16
j_call: TRBJ2-2
cdr3_aa: CASSLEGQGNTGELFF

v_call: TRBV28
clone_size: -
cdr3_length: 15
j_call: TRBJ2-7
cdr3_aa: CASSFRKTGYYEQYF

v_call: TRBV4-1
clone_size: -
cdr3_length: 17
j_call: TRBJ1-3
cdr3_aa: CASSQESGASSGNTIYF

v_call: TRBV5-1
clone_size: -
cdr3_length: 14
j_call: TRBJ2-4
cdr3_aa: CASSLGQRGNIQYF

v_call: TRBV20-1
clone_size: -
cdr3_length: 13
j_call: TRBJ2-7
cdr3_aa: CSASGQGVGEQYF

v_call: TRBV28
clone_size: -
cdr3_length: 15
j_call: TRBJ1-1
cdr3_aa: CASSPTAAQNTEAFF

v_call: TRBV10-3
clone_size: -
cdr3_length: 15
j_call: TRBJ1-5
cdr3_aa: CAISVEGRGSQPQHF

v_call: TRBV5-5
clone_size: -
cdr3_length: 16
j_call: TRBJ2-3
cdr3_aa: CASSLARGAYTDTQYF

v_call: TRBV6-5
clone_size: -
cdr3_length: 13
j_call: TRBJ2-7
cdr3_aa: CASSGQGLYEQYF

v_call: TRBV29-1
clone_size: -
cdr3_length: 14
j_call: TRBJ2-3
cdr3_aa: CSVEDLDCTDTQYF

v_call: TRBV9
clone_size: -
cdr3_length: 13
j_call: TRBJ2-7
cdr3_aa: CASSVGSSYEQYF

v_call: TRBV11-2
clone_size: -
cdr3_length: 14
j_call: TRBJ2-5
cdr3_aa: CASSKTEYQETQYF

v_call: TRBV5-1
clone_size: -
cdr3_length: 15
j_call: TRBJ1-1
cdr3_aa: CASSLRTEWGTEAFF

v_call: TRBV24-1
clone_size: -
cdr3_length: 13
j_call: TRBJ2-5
cdr3_aa: CATAPSYQETQYF

v_call: TRBV11-2
clone_size: -
cdr3_length: 18
j_call: TRBJ2-4
cdr3_aa: CASSFYPGKGLTKNIQYF

v_call: TRBV5-1
clone_size: -
cdr3_length: 14
j_call: TRBJ2-7
cdr3_aa: CASSPGTETYEQYF

v_call: TRBV11-1
clone_size: -
cdr3_length: 18
j_call: TRBJ1-5
cdr3_aa: CASSHQFVGTNSNQPQHF

v_call: TRBV4-1
clone_size: -
cdr3_length: 14
j_call: TRBJ1-3
cdr3_aa: CASSQDLALNTIYF

v_call: TRBV5-1
clone_size: -
cdr3_length: 13
j_call: TRBJ1-5
cdr3_aa: CASSLDPNQPQHF